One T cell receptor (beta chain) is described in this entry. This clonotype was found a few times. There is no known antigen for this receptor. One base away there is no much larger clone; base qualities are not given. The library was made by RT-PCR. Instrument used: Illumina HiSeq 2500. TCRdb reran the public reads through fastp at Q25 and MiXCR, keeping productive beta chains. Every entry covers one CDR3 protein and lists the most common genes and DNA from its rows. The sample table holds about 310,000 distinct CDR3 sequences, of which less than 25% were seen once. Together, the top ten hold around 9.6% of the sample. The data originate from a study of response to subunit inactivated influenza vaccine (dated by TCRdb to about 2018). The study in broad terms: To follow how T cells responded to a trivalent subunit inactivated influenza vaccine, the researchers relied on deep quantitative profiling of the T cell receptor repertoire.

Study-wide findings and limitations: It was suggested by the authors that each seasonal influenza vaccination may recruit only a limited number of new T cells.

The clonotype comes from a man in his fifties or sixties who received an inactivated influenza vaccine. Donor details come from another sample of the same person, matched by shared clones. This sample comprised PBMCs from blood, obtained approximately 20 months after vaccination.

The base sequence is TGTGCCAGCAGCGCCCCTTGGACAGGGGGGACCGGGGAGCTGTTTTTT. The resulting protein is CASSAPWTGGTGELFF. Recombination joined TRBV4-2 with TRBJ2-2; TRBD1 lines up with 10 middle nucleotides. The CDR3 starts with the cysteine, ends with the phenylalanine, and has 16 residues. Only the CDR3 part of the read is kept: 48 bases, read in frame from the first base. CDR1 and CDR2 are drawn from the germline V gene: LGHNA, YNFKEQ. V is pruned by 5 bases and J by 5 bases, leaving 8 bases of the junction without a gene match.